This TCR beta chain is from a study of regulatory T cells in long-lasting Graves disease. Notes on the study in general: New patients shared some 890 public clonotypes, fewer than the 2,500 to 3,000 shared by persistent patients. Persistent cases of Graves' showed reduced TCR diversity relative to newly diagnosed patients.

Time point noted: newly diagnosed GD, antithyroid drugs for less than 3 months. PBMC RNA was the source of the TCR library. As for this clonotype: Its antigen is undetermined.

In building TCR beta libraries, iRepertoire HTBI primers were used together with Arm-PCR of CDR3 regions. TCRdb analysed the multiplex PCR reads with MiXCR anew, one entry per CDR3 protein. The sample has 400,000 to 550,000 distinct CDR3 sequences, under 15% seen once. These same records also appear under a second study, on T cells in Graves' hyperthyroidism and ophthalmopathy. That source adds: In the first-round RT-PCR of the TCR CDR3, the HTBI primer set was used.

The TCR sequence derives from a woman between 25 and 40 years old with Graves disease. The sample consisted of peripheral blood mononuclear cells (PBMCs), taken at new diagnosis, from a patient treated with antithyroid drugs.

The CDR3 sequence is CASQTSGTSYNEQFF. DNA for the CDR3: TGCGCCAGCCAGACTAGCGGAACCTCTTACAATGAGCAGTTCTTC. The V gene is TRBV5-1, the J gene TRBJ2-1, with 9 bases fitting TRBD2. Germline CDR1 SGHRS, CDR2 YFSETQ. The CDR3 has 15 residues. The V segment lost 7 bases and the J segment 4 bases; nucleotides outside the gene matches: 9.